Below are 27 T cell receptor beta chains sequenced from a single sample in a study of Tregs in tolerant kidney transplant recipients. Clones were read by immunoSEQ multiplex PCR, and TCRdb kept only the in-frame ones, dropping some. In the table there are approximately 82,000 clones, 80% to 95% of which are singletons. Recipients received nonmyeloablative bone marrow transplants from related graft donors, with transient mixed chimerism. This specimen was CD4+ T cells from blood (PBMCs), taken 12 months after the transplant. Receptors originate from a human patient who received a combined kidney and bone marrow transplant. Some T cells could come from the graft donor.

The rearrangement joins TRBV5-4 to TRBJ2-7, with D maybe TRBD2 (6 bases). The V gene's germline CDR1 is SGHNT and CDR2 YYREEE (reference sequence). The CDR3 runs to 15 residues. V lost 1 base, J lost 7 bases, and 18 bases lay in between. The DNA of the CDR3 is TGTGCCAGCAGCTTGTTCGTAGCGGTTTTGCGAGAGCAGTACTTC. Its protein is CASSLFVAVLREQYF. Using reference TRBV5-4 and TRBJ2-7 for the parts outside the CDR3, the full variable domain is ETGVTQSPTHLIKTRGQQVTLRCSSQSGHNTVSWYQQALGQGPQFIFQYYREEENGRGNFPPRFSGLQFPNYSSELNVNALELDDSALYLCASSLFVAVLREQYFGPGTRLTVT.

V and J are TRBV11-3 and TRBJ2-5; 10 nucleotides match TRBD1. Germline CDR1 is SGHNT and CDR2 is YENEEA. The CDR3 loop spans 12 amino acids. V shed 5 bases and J 9 bases; nucleotides not matched to a gene: 3. DNA for the CDR3: TGTGCCAGCAGCCGGACAGGGGGGCCCCAGTACTTC. It specifies CASSRTGGPQYF.

The V gene is TRBV15, the J gene TRBJ1-2; D gene uncertain. V lost 0 bases, J lost 3 bases, and 20 bases lay in between. The CDR3 runs 18 residues. CDR1 and CDR2 from the germline V gene are LNHNV and YYDKDF (reference sequence). The CDR3 nucleotides read TGTGCCACCAGCAGAGATAATTTCCGGGTCGCCCACTACTATGGCTACACCTTC. It is translated as CATSRDNFRVAHYYGYTF.

This sequence joins TRBV7-2 and TRBJ2-5, with TRBD1 matching 9 bases. CDR1 SGHTA and CDR2 FQGNSA come from the germline V gene. Unmatched junction bases numbered 8, after V lost 5 bases and J lost 4 bases. The CDR3 loop spans 15 amino acids. The CDR3 loop is CASSPNTGGAETQYF. In DNA form, the CDR3 reads TGTGCCAGCAGCCCCAATACAGGGGGCGCAGAGACCCAGTACTTC.

The V call is TRBV12-5, the J call TRBJ1-6, with 7 bases fitting TRBD1. This CDR3 has 18 residues. Unmatched junction bases numbered 9, after V lost 4 bases and J lost 0 bases. In germline, CDR1 is LGHNT, CDR2 FRNRAP. This CDR3 reads CASGYARDSRSYNSPLHF. The CDR3 bases are TGTGCTAGTGGTTATGCCCGGGACAGTCGCTCCTATAATTCACCCCTCCACTTT.

This clone was seen a single time. The chain carries TRBV15 and TRBJ2-5; TRBD1 matches 8 bases. The CDR3 extends over 15 amino acids. After removal of 6 bases from V and 5 bases from J, the junction contained 11 bases not matched to a gene. CDR1 LNHNV and CDR2 YYDKDF come from the germline V gene (reference sequence). CDR3 sequence (DNA): TGTGCCACCAGTTACCGGATGGACAGGGAGGAGACCCAGTACTTC. It specifies CATSYRMDREETQYF.

The rearrangement joins TRBV7-8 to TRBJ2-1; a possible D gene is TRBD1 (5 bases). This CDR3 region has 15 residues. The V end was cut by 2 bases, the J end by 5 bases, with 13 bases between. Germline loops: CDR1 SGHVS, CDR2 FQNEAQ. The CDR3 protein is CASSLRRLGDNEQFF. CDR3 bases: TGTGCCAGCAGCTTAAGGAGATTAGGGGACAATGAGCAGTTCTTC.

The chain links TRBV9 to TRBJ1-2; D perhaps matches TRBD1 (5 bases). Germline V gene data show CDR1 as SGDLS and CDR2 as YYNGEE. The CDR3 has 14 residues. With 3 bases removed from V and 3 bases from J, the gap between germline ends came to 12 bases. CDR3 region: CASSARGRDYGYTF. DNA for the CDR3: TGTGCCAGCAGCGCTAGGGGTCGGGACTATGGCTACACCTTC.

The J gene is TRBJ1-4, the V gene TRBV30, with a weak D call TRBD1 (5 bases). Trimming shortened V by 2 bases and J by 10 bases, and 14 bases separated the two germline ends. CDR1 GTSNPN and CDR2 SVGIG come from the germline V gene (reference sequence). The CDR3 length is 13 residues. The CDR3 sequence is CAWSSQGRGKLFF. The CDR3 region has the DNA TGTGCCTGGAGTTCCCAGGGTAGGGGAAAACTGTTTTTT.

This clone was observed a single time. The chain combines TRBV27 with TRBJ2-6; no reliable D call. The CDR3 extends over 17 amino acids. The V end lost 3 bases, the J end lost 0 bases, and 12 bases lay between the germline ends. The germline gives CDR1 MNHEY, CDR2 SMNVEV (reference sequence). Written as DNA, the CDR3 is TGTGCCAGCAGTTTGTTGCCGGGTCGCTCTGGGGCCAACGTCCTGACTTTC. It encodes CASSLLPGRSGANVLTF.

The chain joins TRBV5-8 to TRBJ1-4; D is perhaps TRBD1 (6 bases). From germline, CDR1 is SGHTS and CDR2 YDEGEE. Between the trimmed V and J ends, which lost 6 bases and 8 bases, there was a span of 14 bases. This CDR3 is 13 amino acids long. The CDR3 here is CASTGQKFEKLFF. The CDR3 DNA reads as TGTGCCAGCACAGGACAGAAATTCGAAAAACTGTTTTTT.

The chain is built from TRBV2 and TRBJ2-7; 7 positions agree with TRBD1. Looked up from germline, CDR1 is SNHLY and CDR2 is FYNNEI. Trimming cost V 7 bases and J 7 bases; bases outside gene matches: 13. This CDR3 contains 14 residues. CDR3 coding DNA: TGTGCCAGCATAACTTTACAGGGGAGAGGGGAGCAGTACTTC. This codes for CASITLQGRGEQYF. The variable domain in full, with the rest retrieved from reference TRBV2 and TRBJ2-7, is EPEVTQTPSHQVTQMGQEVILRCVPISNHLYFYWYRQILGQKVEFLVSFYNNEISEKSEIFDDQFSVERPDGSNFTLKIRSTKLEDSAMYFCASITLQGRGEQYFGPGTRLTVT.

Remarks on this clone: Other DNA sequences in the sample encode the same CDR3. The chain recombines TRBV7-2 with TRBJ1-2; D is perhaps TRBD1 (6 bases). The CDR3 covers 13 residues. Germline V CDR1 and CDR2: SGHTA, FQGNSA. Trimming pared 6 bases from V and 2 bases from J, leaving 10 bases between. The CDR3 protein is CASSPQGNYGYTF. CDR3 DNA sequence: TGTGCCAGCAGTCCTCAGGGGAACTATGGCTACACCTTC.

The chain uses TRBV5-4 and TRBJ2-1; D uncertain. This CDR3 is built from 15 residues. Trimming pared 3 bases from V and 5 bases from J, leaving 15 bases between. CDR1 and CDR2 from the germline V gene are SGHNT and YYREEE (reference sequence). The chain's CDR3 is CASSSAGKIHNEQFF. The CDR3 coding sequence is TGTGCCAGCAGCTCTGCAGGAAAAATCCACAATGAGCAGTTCTTC.

The CDR3 is CASSIWGDTIYF. The DNA of the CDR3 is TGTGCCAGTAGTATTTGGGGGGACACCATATATTTT. The chain links TRBV19 to TRBJ1-3; D perhaps matches TRBD1 (5 bases). V lost 3 bases and J lost 8, with 8 bases in between. Germline V lookup: CDR1 LNHDA, CDR2 SQIVND (reference sequence). This CDR3 is 12 amino acids long.

The rearrangement links TRBV18 to TRBJ2-7; 8 bases are shared with TRBD1. Germline CDR1 KGHSH, CDR2 LQKENI. This CDR3 has 14 amino acids. J lost 5 bases, V lost 2 bases, and 5 bases had no gene match. The CDR3 DNA reads TGTGCCAGCTCACCAAGGGCAGGGGGCCACGAGCAGTACTTC. It translates to CASSPRAGGHEQYF.

The V gene is TRBV14, the J gene TRBJ1-1; unclear D gene. This CDR3 region has 14 residues. CDR1 is SGHDN, CDR2 FVKESK, per germline. The V end was cut by 3 bases, the J end by 2 bases, with 10 bases between. The CDR3 region has the DNA TGTGCCAGCAGCCATCTACAGTTTAACACTGAAGCTTTCTTT. Protein sequence: CASSHLQFNTEAFF.

This chain uses TRBV4-2 with TRBJ2-3; 12 positions agree with TRBD2. J lost 2 bases, V lost 4 bases, and 10 bases had no gene match. Germline CDR1 LGHNA, CDR2 YNFKEQ. The CDR3 totals 18 residues. The CDR3 DNA reads TGTGCCAGCAGCCTCCGGGGCACTAGCGGGGGGCTCACAGATACGCAGTATTTT. Its protein product is CASSLRGTSGGLTDTQYF.

This clone has just one count. V and J are TRBV20-1 and TRBJ2-5; D call uncertain. V was trimmed by 3 bases and J by 0 bases, leaving 2 bases between them. Germline CDR1 reads DFQATT; CDR2 reads SNEGSKA (reference sequence). The CDR3 totals 11 residues. CDR3: CSASNQETQYF. The CDR3 nucleotides read TGCAGTGCTAGCAACCAAGAGACCCAGTACTTC.

This rearrangement joins TRBV6-1 to TRBJ2-1; possibly TRBD2 for D (5 bases). Germline V lookup: CDR1 MNHNS, CDR2 SASEGT. The CDR3 is made up of 14 amino acids. V was shortened by 7 bases and J by 0 bases, with 10 bases between the two germline ends. The CDR3 DNA sequence: TGTGCCAGCACTATAGGGAGCTCCTACAATGAGCAGTTCTTC. Translated, it gives CASTIGSSYNEQFF.

This chain joins TRBV4-3 and TRBJ1-4; D is possibly TRBD1 (6 bases). CDR3 length: 16 amino acids. Deletions cut 1 base from V and 6 bases from J, with 15 bases between. Looked up from germline, CDR1 is LGHNA and CDR2 is YSLEER. The CDR3 here is CASSQVQGGWDEKLFF. The CDR3 coding sequence is TGCGCCAGCAGCCAAGTACAAGGGGGTTGGGATGAAAAACTGTTTTTT.

In nucleotides, the CDR3 is TGCGCCAGCAGCTTAAGGACTAGCGGGAGCAGTGTACTGAATGAGCAGTTCTTC. Translation: CASSLRTSGSSVLNEQFF. The V and J genes are TRBV5-1 and TRBJ2-1, with 13 bases fitting TRBD2. Losses at the gene ends were 2 bases for V and 7 bases for J; bases not matched to a gene: 12. The germline gives CDR1 SGHRS, CDR2 YFSETQ. This CDR3 has 18 amino acids.

The count of this clone is one. V gene TRBV6-5 combines with J gene TRBJ2-7; 7 nucleotides line up with TRBD1. V shed 10 bases, J shed 2 bases, and the junction held 5 bases outside the gene matches. The CDR3 is 12 amino acids. Germline assignment: CDR1 MNHEY and CDR2 SVGAGI. CDR3 loop: CATSQGAYEQYF. CDR3 in DNA: TGTGCCACCTCCCAGGGGGCCTACGAGCAGTACTTC.

This clone turned up a few times. This chain uses TRBV5-8 with TRBJ2-4, with 7 bases fitting TRBD2. The germline V gene has CDR1 SGHTS and CDR2 YDEGEE. V dropped 0 bases and J dropped 8; count of bases not matched to a gene: 5. The CDR3 extends over 14 amino acids. The CDR3 coding sequence is TGTGCCAGCAGCTTGGGAGGGAGGGTAGACATTCAGTACTTC. It codes for CASSLGGRVDIQYF.

The gene calls are TRBV5-1 and TRBJ2-3; D is perhaps TRBD1 (6 bases). In germline, CDR1 is SGHRS, CDR2 YFSETQ. The CDR3 extends over 13 amino acids. The V end was cut by 4 bases, the J end by 4 bases, with 10 bases between. The CDR3 loop reads CASSTTGSDTQYF. In DNA, the CDR3 is TGCGCCAGCAGCACAACAGGGTCAGATACGCAGTATTTT.

The genes are TRBV4-1 and TRBJ2-5; 9 bases match TRBD1. The CDR3 sequence is 14 residues long. In germline, CDR1 is MGHRA, CDR2 YSYEKL. V gave up 2 bases and J gave up 3 bases; unmatched junction bases: 1. The CDR3 coding sequence is TGCGCCAGCAGCCAAACAGGGGGCAAAGAGACCCAGTACTTC. This translates into CASSQTGGKETQYF.

This chain links TRBV7-3 with TRBJ2-5, with 8 bases lining up with TRBD2. Germline V lookup: CDR1 SGHTA, CDR2 FQGTGA. After removal of 5 bases from V and 1 base from J, the junction contained 3 bases not matched to a gene. The CDR3 is 14 amino acids. CDR3 bases: TGTGCCAGCAGCCCCGGGGGGGCCCAAGAGACCCAGTACTTC. This encodes CASSPGGAQETQYF. The full variable domain, rest sourced from reference TRBV7-3 and TRBJ2-5, is GAGVSQTPSNKVTEKGKYVELRCDPISGHTALYWYRQSLGQGPEFLIYFQGTGAADDSGLPNDRFFAVRPEGSVSTLKIQRTERGDSAVYLCASSPGGAQETQYFGPGTRLLVL.